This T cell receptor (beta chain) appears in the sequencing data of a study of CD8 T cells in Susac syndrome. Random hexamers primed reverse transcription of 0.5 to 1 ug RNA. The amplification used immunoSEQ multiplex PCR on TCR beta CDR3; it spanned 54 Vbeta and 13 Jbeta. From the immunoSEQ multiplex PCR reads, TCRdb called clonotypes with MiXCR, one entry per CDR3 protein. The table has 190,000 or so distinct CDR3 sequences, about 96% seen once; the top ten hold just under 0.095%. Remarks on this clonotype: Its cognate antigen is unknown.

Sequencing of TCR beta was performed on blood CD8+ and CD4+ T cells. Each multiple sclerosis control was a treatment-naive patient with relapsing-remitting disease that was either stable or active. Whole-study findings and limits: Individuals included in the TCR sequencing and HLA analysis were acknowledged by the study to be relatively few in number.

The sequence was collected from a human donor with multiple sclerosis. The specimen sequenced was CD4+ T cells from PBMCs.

The chain's CDR3 is CAWKGLWDSPLHF. CDR3 bases: TGTGCCTGGAAGGGGCTCTGGGATTCACCCCTCCACTTT. This chain joins TRBV30 and TRBJ1-6, with D perhaps matching TRBD1 (5 bases). V shed 4 bases and J shed 8 bases, with 12 bases lying between them. There are 13 residues in the CDR3. CDR1 GTSNPN and CDR2 SVGIG come from the germline V gene (reference sequence). The full variable domain, rest sourced from reference TRBV30 and TRBJ1-6, is SQTIHQWPATLVQPVGSPLSLECTVEGTSNPNLYWYRQAAGRGLQLLFYSVGIGQISSEVPQNLSASRPQDRQFILSSKKLLLSDSGFYLCAWKGLWDSPLHFGNGTRLTVT.